This TCR beta chain was captured in a study of blood T cell repertoires in COVID-19. Across the whole study: T cells, B-cell-depleted T cells, or PBMCs supplied cDNA or gDNA.

Sequencing used immunoSEQ multiplex PCR; TCRdb keeps in-frame clones, though not all of them. In the table there are about 250,000 clones, about 91% of which are singletons. This clone appeared a single time. The CDR3 covers 14 residues. Trimming removed 5 bases from V and 2 bases from J; junction bases left unmatched: 1. Germline values: CDR1 MNHEY, CDR2 SVGAGI. The sequenced sample was peripheral blood. J is TRBJ2-3 and V is TRBV6-5; 10 positions match TRBD1. The sequence derives from a woman aged 25 to 39 with COVID-19, enrolled during active disease. The CDR3 nucleotides are TGTGCCAGCAGTCGACAGGGGGCCACAGATACGCAGTATTTT. It codes for CASSRQGATDTQYF.